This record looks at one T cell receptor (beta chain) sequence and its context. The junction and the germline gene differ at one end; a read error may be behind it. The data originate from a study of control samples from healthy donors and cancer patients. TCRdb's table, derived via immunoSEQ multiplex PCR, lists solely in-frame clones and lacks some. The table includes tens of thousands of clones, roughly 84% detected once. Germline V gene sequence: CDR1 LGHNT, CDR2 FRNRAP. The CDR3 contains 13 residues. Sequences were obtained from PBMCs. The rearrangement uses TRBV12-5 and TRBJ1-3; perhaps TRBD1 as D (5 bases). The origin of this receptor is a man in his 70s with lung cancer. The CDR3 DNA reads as TGTGCTAGTGGTGCGAATGGGGGAAGCACCATATATTTT. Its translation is CASGANGGSTIYF.